One sample yielded the 13 T cell receptor beta chains listed below, sequenced in a study of control samples from healthy donors and cancer patients. Generated by immunoSEQ multiplex PCR, the TCRdb table keeps only in-frame clones and is missing some. Of roughly 200,000 clones listed, around 93% are singletons. The sample taken for sequencing was blood. These receptors were collected from a man aged 25 to 40 in good health.

V usage is TRBV15 and J usage is TRBJ2-3; weak D call: TRBD1 (8 bases). Trimming pared 0 bases from V and 1 base from J, leaving 17 bases between. The CDR3 runs to 18 residues. Per germline, CDR1 LNHNV and CDR2 YYDKDF (reference sequence). The DNA of the CDR3 is TGTGCCACCAGCAGAGAGGGGGGGAAGGACAGGGGCACAGATACGCAGTATTTT. Translating gives CATSREGGKDRGTDTQYF.

V gene TRBV4-1 combines with J gene TRBJ1-5; perhaps TRBD1 as D (6 bases). This CDR3 spans 17 amino acids. CDR1 is MGHRA, CDR2 YSYEKL, per germline. V was shortened by 3 bases and J by 0 bases, with 15 bases between the two germline ends. The chain's CDR3 is CASSHEGGTFSNQPQHF. The CDR3 DNA reads as TGCGCCAGCAGCCATGAGGGGGGCACTTTTAGCAATCAGCCCCAGCATTTT.

The chain combines TRBV7-9 with TRBJ2-1; 9 nucleotides line up with TRBD2. The CDR3 loop spans 14 amino acids. CDR1 and CDR2 from the germline V gene are SEHNR and FQNEAQ (reference sequence). The V and J ends lost 4 bases and 4 bases, in that order; junction bases with no gene match: 2. The CDR3 DNA reads as TGTGCCAGCAGCTCGGGACTAGCTTACAATGAGCAGTTCTTC. This codes for CASSSGLAYNEQFF. Looking up the rest from reference TRBV7-9 and TRBJ2-1 gives the full variable domain: DTGVSQNPRHKITKRGQNVTFRCDPISEHNRLYWYRQTLGQGPEFLTYFQNEAQLEKSRLLSDRFSAERPKGSFSTLEIQRTEQGDSAMYLCASSSGLAYNEQFFGPGTRLTVL.

The chain combines TRBV19 with TRBJ1-1; no clear D. The CDR3 covers 14 residues. Germline-derived CDR1 and CDR2 are LNHDA and SQIVND (reference sequence). The V gene lost 7 bases and the J gene lost 2 bases, with 14 bases spanning the gap. CDR3 amino acids: CASTPDRPNTEAFF. For the CDR3, the DNA is TGTGCCAGTACCCCCGACCGACCCAACACTGAAGCTTTCTTT. Complete variable domain (other parts from reference TRBV19 and TRBJ1-1): DGGITQSPKYLFRKEGQNVTLSCEQNLNHDAMYWYRQDPGQGLRLIYYSQIVNDFQKGDIAEGYSVSREKKESFPLTVTSAQKNPTAFYLCASTPDRPNTEAFFGQGTRLTVV.

The chain employs TRBV7-9 and TRBJ1-4; D call uncertain. CDR1 and CDR2 from the germline V gene are SEHNR and FQNEAQ (reference sequence). The V gene lost 4 bases and the J gene lost 8 bases, with 8 bases spanning the gap. There are 12 residues in the CDR3. CDR3 sequence reads: CASSSLGEKLFF. The DNA of the CDR3 is TGTGCCAGCAGCTCGTTGGGGGAAAAACTGTTTTTT. The variable domain in full, completed from reference TRBV7-9 and TRBJ1-4, reads DTGVSQNPRHKITKRGQNVTFRCDPISEHNRLYWYRQTLGQGPEFLTYFQNEAQLEKSRLLSDRFSAERPKGSFSTLEIQRTEQGDSAMYLCASSSLGEKLFFGSGTQLSVL.

This clone was seen only a few times. This chain uses TRBV5-1 with TRBJ1-1, with D perhaps TRBD1 (5 bases). CDR1 SGHRS and CDR2 YFSETQ come from the germline V gene. The V and J ends lost 4 bases and 2 bases respectively, with 21 bases between them. The CDR3 sequence is 17 residues long. The chain's CDR3 is CASSPRDRYPGNTEAFF. DNA of the CDR3: TGCGCCAGCAGCCCGAGGGACCGCTACCCGGGAAACACTGAAGCTTTCTTT. The full variable domain, its missing parts supplied by reference TRBV5-1 and TRBJ1-1, is KAGVTQTPRYLIKTRGQQVTLSCSPISGHRSVSWYQQTPGQGLQFLFEYFSETQRNKGNFPGRFSGRQFSNSRSEMNVSTLELGDSALYLCASSPRDRYPGNTEAFFGQGTRLTVV.

CDR3 coding DNA: TGCAGCGTTGAAGGGGCAGGGGGCTACACAGATACGCAGTATTTT. Amino acids: CSVEGAGGYTDTQYF. This chain links TRBV29-1 with TRBJ2-3; 8 bases line up with TRBD1. The J segment lost 2 bases and the V segment lost 1 base, leaving 5 bases of the junction unmatched. The CDR3 loop spans 15 amino acids. The V gene's germline CDR1 is SQVTM and CDR2 ANQGSEA.

The chain has TRBV6-5 and TRBJ2-1, with D possibly being TRBD2 (7 bases). Trimming took off 2 bases at V and 7 bases at J, with 18 bases between the two ends. Germline V gene lookup returns CDR1 MNHEY and CDR2 SVGAGI. The CDR3 length is 16 residues. The CDR3 region has the DNA TGTGCCAGCAGTTACGGACTGGGGGGGCTTGCGAATGAGCAGTTCTTC. Translating gives CASSYGLGGLANEQFF.

The V and J genes are TRBV5-4 and TRBJ2-7, with unresolved D. Germline CDR1 is SGHNT and CDR2 is YYREEE (reference sequence). V was shortened by 0 bases and J by 2 bases, with 0 bases between the two germline ends. The CDR3 covers 11 residues. For the CDR3, the DNA is TGTGCCAGCAGCTTGGCCTACGAGCAGTACTTC. It codes for CASSLAYEQYF. Variable domain in full (rest from reference TRBV5-4 and TRBJ2-7): ETGVTQSPTHLIKTRGQQVTLRCSSQSGHNTVSWYQQALGQGPQFIFQYYREEENGRGNFPPRFSGLQFPNYSSELNVNALELDDSALYLCASSLAYEQYFGPGTRLTVT.

The gene calls are TRBV6-5 and TRBJ2-3; 9 bases are shared with TRBD2. The ends lost 4 bases at V and 3 bases at J; junction bases unmatched: 8. The CDR3 has 16 residues. In germline, CDR1 is MNHEY, CDR2 SVGAGI. As DNA, the CDR3 is TGTGCCAGCAGTTCGAGACCGGGACTAGCTACAGATACGCAGTATTTT. Translated: CASSSRPGLATDTQYF.

V and J are TRBV9 and TRBJ2-3; 7 bases agree with TRBD2. V lost 0 bases, J lost 2 bases, and 12 bases stayed unmatched. This CDR3 is built from 18 residues. Germline CDR1 and CDR2: SGDLS and YYNGEE. CDR3 sequence (DNA): TGTGCCAGCAGCGTAGCCCCGACTGCCCGGGGGGACACAGATACGCAGTATTTT. Its translation: CASSVAPTARGDTDTQYF.

This clone was recorded only once. The chain couples TRBV2 to TRBJ1-1; perhaps TRBD1 as D (6 bases). Germline V gene data show CDR1 as SNHLY and CDR2 as FYNNEI. The CDR3 sequence is 15 residues long. V lost 0 bases to trimming and J lost 9 bases, with 17 bases between them. CDR3 DNA sequence: TGTGCCAGCAGTGAAGCGAGGGGGAAGCCGGCCCAAGCTTTCTTT. It yields the protein CASSEARGKPAQAFF. The full variable domain, in which reference TRBV2 and TRBJ1-1 provide the parts outside the CDR3, is EPEVTQTPSHQVTQMGQEVILRCVPISNHLYFYWYRQILGQKVEFLVSFYNNEISEKSEIFDDQFSVERPDGSNFTLKIRSTKLEDSAMYFCASSEARGKPAQAFFGQGTRLTVV.

The chain employs TRBV24-1 and TRBJ2-3; 9 bases align to TRBD1. V gave up 3 bases and J gave up 0 bases; unmatched junction bases: 3. Germline V gives CDR1 KGHDR, CDR2 SFDVKD. The CDR3 is 16 amino acids. This CDR3 reads CATSDGTGPSTDTQYF. In nucleotides, the CDR3 is TGTGCCACCAGTGATGGGACAGGGCCTAGCACAGATACGCAGTATTTT.